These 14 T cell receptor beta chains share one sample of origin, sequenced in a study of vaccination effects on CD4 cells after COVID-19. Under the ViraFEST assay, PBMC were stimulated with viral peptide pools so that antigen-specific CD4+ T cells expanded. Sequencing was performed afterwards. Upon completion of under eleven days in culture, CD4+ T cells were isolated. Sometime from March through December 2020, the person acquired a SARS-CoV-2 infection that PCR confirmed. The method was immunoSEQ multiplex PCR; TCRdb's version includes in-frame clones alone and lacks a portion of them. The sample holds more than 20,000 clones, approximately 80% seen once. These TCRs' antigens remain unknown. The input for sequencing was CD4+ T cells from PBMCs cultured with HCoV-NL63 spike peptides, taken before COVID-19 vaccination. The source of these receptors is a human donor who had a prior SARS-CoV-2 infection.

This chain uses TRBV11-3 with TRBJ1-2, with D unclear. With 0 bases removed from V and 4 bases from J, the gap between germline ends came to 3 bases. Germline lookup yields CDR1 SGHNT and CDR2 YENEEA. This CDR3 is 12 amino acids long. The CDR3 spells CASSLEGYGYTF. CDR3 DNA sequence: TGTGCCAGCAGCTTAGAAGGCTATGGCTACACCTTC.

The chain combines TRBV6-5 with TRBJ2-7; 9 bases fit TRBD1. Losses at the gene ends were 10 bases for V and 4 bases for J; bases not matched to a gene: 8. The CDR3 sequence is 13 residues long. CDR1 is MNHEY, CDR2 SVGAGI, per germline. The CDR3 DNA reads TGTGCCACCCGGACAGGGGTTTTGTACGAGCAGTACTTC. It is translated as CATRTGVLYEQYF.

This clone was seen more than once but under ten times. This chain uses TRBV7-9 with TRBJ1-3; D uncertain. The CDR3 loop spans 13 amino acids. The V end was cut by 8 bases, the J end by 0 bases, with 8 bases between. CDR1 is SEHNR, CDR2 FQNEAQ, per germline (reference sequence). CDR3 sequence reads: CASFALSGNTIYF. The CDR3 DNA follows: TGTGCCAGCTTCGCGCTCTCTGGAAACACCATATATTTT.

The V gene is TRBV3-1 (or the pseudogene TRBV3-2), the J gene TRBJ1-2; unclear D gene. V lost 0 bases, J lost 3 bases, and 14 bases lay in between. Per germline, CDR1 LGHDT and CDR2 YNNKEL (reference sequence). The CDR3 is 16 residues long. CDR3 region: CASSQDWRVRDYGYTF. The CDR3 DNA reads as TGTGCCAGCAGCCAAGATTGGAGGGTTCGGGACTATGGCTACACCTTC.

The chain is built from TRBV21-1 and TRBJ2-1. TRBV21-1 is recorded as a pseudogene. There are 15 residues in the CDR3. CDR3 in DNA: TGTGCCAGCAGCAAGACCGAGAAGGGATACAATGAGCAGTTCTTC. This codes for CASSKTEKGYNEQFF.

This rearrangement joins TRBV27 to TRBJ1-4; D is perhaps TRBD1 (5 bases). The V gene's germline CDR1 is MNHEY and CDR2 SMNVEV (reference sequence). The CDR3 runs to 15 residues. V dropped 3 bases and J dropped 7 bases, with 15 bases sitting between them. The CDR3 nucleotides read TGTGCCAGCAGTTTGTTCCGGGACCCTGTTGAAAAACTGTTTTTT. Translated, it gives CASSLFRDPVEKLFF.

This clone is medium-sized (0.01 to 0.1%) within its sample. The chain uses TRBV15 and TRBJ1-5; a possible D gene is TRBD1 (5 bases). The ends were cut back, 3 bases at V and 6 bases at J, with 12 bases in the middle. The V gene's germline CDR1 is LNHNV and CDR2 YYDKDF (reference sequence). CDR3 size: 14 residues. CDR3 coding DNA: TGTGCCACCAGCAGTAGACAGATCGGTCAGCCCCAGCATTTT. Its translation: CATSSRQIGQPQHF.

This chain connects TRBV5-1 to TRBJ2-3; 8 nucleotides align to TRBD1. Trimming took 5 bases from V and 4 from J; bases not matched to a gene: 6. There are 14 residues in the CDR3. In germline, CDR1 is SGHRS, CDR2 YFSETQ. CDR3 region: CASSPQGDSDTQYF. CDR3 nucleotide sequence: TGCGCCAGCAGTCCACAGGGGGACTCAGATACGCAGTATTTT.

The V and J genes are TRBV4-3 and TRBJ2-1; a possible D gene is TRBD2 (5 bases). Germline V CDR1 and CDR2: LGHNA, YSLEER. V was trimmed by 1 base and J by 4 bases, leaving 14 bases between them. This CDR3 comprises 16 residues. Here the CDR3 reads CASSQGSGRTYNEQFF. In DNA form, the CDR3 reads TGCGCCAGCAGCCAAGGATCCGGGCGGACTTACAATGAGCAGTTCTTC.

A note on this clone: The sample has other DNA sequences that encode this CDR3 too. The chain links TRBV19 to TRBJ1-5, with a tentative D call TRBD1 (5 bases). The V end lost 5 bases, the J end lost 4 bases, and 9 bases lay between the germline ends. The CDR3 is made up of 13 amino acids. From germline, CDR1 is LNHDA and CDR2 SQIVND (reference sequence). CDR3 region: CASSVDRNQPQHF. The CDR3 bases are TGTGCCAGTAGTGTCGACAGAAATCAGCCCCAGCATTTT.

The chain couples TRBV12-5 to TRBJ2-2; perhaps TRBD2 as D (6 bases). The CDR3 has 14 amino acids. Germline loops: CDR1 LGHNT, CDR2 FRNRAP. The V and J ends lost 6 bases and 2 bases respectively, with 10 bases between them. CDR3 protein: CASGGTSNTGELFF. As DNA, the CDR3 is TGTGCTAGTGGAGGGACTTCCAACACCGGGGAGCTGTTTTTT.

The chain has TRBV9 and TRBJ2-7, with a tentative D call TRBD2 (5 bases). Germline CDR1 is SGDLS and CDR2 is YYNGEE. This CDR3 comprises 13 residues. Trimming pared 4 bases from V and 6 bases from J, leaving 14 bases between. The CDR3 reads CASSLSPGSEQYF. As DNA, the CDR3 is TGTGCCAGCAGCCTCAGCCCTGGGAGCGAGCAGTACTTC.

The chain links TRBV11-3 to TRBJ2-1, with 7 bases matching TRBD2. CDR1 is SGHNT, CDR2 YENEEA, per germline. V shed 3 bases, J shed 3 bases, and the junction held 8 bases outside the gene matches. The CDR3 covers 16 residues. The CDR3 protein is CASSFRSAGYYNEQFF. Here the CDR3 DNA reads TGTGCCAGCAGCTTTCGGTCAGCGGGGTACTACAATGAGCAGTTCTTC.

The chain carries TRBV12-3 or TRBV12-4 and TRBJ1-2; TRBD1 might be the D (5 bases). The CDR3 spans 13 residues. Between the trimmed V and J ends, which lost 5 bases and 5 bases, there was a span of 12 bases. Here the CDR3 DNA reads TGTGCCAGCAGTCTTTGGGGGTGGTATGGCTACACCTTC. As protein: CASSLWGWYGYTF.